These 22 T cell receptor beta chains originate from one sample sequenced in a study of human T cells and chemical hapten exposure. The time point was: patch test 3, about 24 weeks after DPC sensitization. Treatment here: therapeutic diphenylcyclopropenone sensitization with weekly scalp DPC. Via MiXCR, TCRdb re-called the RACE reads, giving one row per CDR3 protein. Of over 55,000 distinct CDR3 sequences in the sample, around 11% were seen once. The source was whole blood, collected in connection with sensitization to the hapten diphenylcyclopropenone (DPC). The receptors come from a man aged 25 to 40 with alopecia areata. Some clones in this sample may be carry-over from other donors' samples.

The table lists this clonotype with many counts. This chain links TRBV20-1 with TRBJ2-1; D is tentatively TRBD1 or TRBD2 (6 bases each). From germline, CDR1 is DFQATT and CDR2 SNEGSKA (reference sequence). With 6 bases removed from V and 6 bases from J, the gap between germline ends came to 12 bases. The CDR3 spans 12 residues. CDR3 sequence: CSARKGGNEQFF. In DNA, the CDR3 is TGCAGTGCCCGGAAGGGGGGCAATGAGCAGTTCTTC.

This clonotype was recorded a few times. The V and J genes are TRBV20-1 and TRBJ1-6; 8 bases match TRBD1. V was pared by 1 base and J by 14 bases, with 4 bases of the junction left unmatched. The CDR3 totals 12 residues. Germline V gene data show CDR1 as DFQATT and CDR2 as SNEGSKA (reference sequence). The CDR3: CSARARGLTLHF. The CDR3 coding sequence is TGCAGTGCTAGAGCCAGGGGGCTGACCCTCCACTTT.

This clonotype was seen ten or more times. The V gene is TRBV7-2, the J gene TRBJ2-5, with a possible D match to TRBD1 (5 bases). Germline V gene lookup returns CDR1 SGHTA and CDR2 FQGNSA. The CDR3 is 15 residues long. Deletions cut 1 base from V and 7 bases from J, with 16 bases between. CDR3 sequence reads: CASSLDQRTTGTQYF. For the CDR3, the DNA is TGTGCCAGCAGCTTAGATCAAAGAACCACAGGGACCCAGTACTTC.

The sample holds one count of this clonotype. A much larger clone differs from this one at a single base, so this may be a read error. This chain connects TRBV7-2 to TRBJ2-3, with TRBD2 matching 11 bases. The CDR3 has 16 residues. V gave up 3 bases and J gave up 4 bases; unmatched junction bases: 6. From germline, CDR1 is SGHTA and CDR2 FQGNSA. The CDR3 here is CASSLLAGGTADTQYF. The CDR3 DNA reads as TGTGCCAGCAGCTTGCTAGCGGGGGGCACCGCAGATACGCAGTATTTT.

This clonotype was seen repeatedly, ten times or more. In nucleotides, the CDR3 is TGTGCCAGCAGCTTAGCAGCAGGGATCTCCTACGAGCAGTACTTC. Translation gives CASSLAAGISYEQYF. The chain couples TRBV7-7 to TRBJ2-7, with D tentatively TRBD1 (5 bases). V lost 0 bases and J lost 0, with 9 bases in between. Per germline, CDR1 SSHAT and CDR2 FNYEAQ (reference sequence). This CDR3 has 15 amino acids.

This clonotype occurred many times. V usage is TRBV7-6 and J usage is TRBJ2-3, with TRBD2 as a possible D gene (5 bases). Trimming removed 3 bases at V and 6 bases at J, with 19 bases between. The germline V gene has CDR1 SGHVS and CDR2 FNYEAQ. The CDR3 extends over 16 amino acids. This CDR3 reads CASSFSGSHGVDTQYF. CDR3 DNA sequence: TGTGCCAGCAGCTTCTCGGGGTCTCATGGGGTGGATACGCAGTATTTT.

The chain employs TRBV5-1 and TRBJ2-1, with D perhaps being TRBD1 or TRBD2 (6 bases each). The CDR3 runs 16 residues. The germline CDR1 and CDR2 sequences are SGHRS and YFSETQ. Trimming shortened V by 6 bases and J by 6 bases, and 22 bases separated the two germline ends. The CDR3 DNA is TGCGCCAGCACCCCGGGGGCCGGACGCAGACTCAATGAGCAGTTCTTC. This codes for CASTPGAGRRLNEQFF.

The table lists this clonotype with many counts. This chain joins TRBV15 and TRBJ2-5; the D gene is possibly TRBD1 (5 bases). CDR3 size: 16 residues. V was clipped by 0 bases and J by 1 base, with 12 bases between them. Germline assignment: CDR1 LNHNV and CDR2 YYDKDF (reference sequence). CDR3 loop: CATSREAGPIQETQYF. The CDR3 DNA follows: TGTGCCACCAGCAGAGAGGCAGGGCCTATCCAAGAGACCCAGTACTTC.

The V call is TRBV7-6, the J call TRBJ2-7; weak D call: TRBD1 (6 bases). Looked up from germline, CDR1 is SGHVS and CDR2 is FNYEAQ. The V and J ends lost 2 bases and 5 bases respectively, with 10 bases between them. The CDR3 consists of 13 residues. CDR3 amino acids: CASSLNGGNEQYF. CDR3 nucleotide sequence: TGTGCCAGCAGCTTAAATGGGGGCAACGAGCAGTACTTC.

This chain links TRBV9 with TRBJ2-3; 8 bases align to TRBD2. Germline trimming cut 0 bases from V and 2 bases from J; bases unmatched to any gene: 14. CDR1 is SGDLS, CDR2 YYNGEE, per germline. The CDR3 has 19 residues. CDR3 loop: CASSVAPGWAGGPTDTQYF. CDR3 bases: TGTGCCAGCAGCGTAGCCCCCGGTTGGGCGGGGGGCCCCACAGATACGCAGTATTTT.

The chain recombines TRBV12-3 or TRBV12-4 with TRBJ1-1; no clear D gene. The CDR3 has 14 amino acids. The V gene lost 5 bases and the J gene lost 2 bases, with 12 bases spanning the gap. CDR3 DNA sequence: TGTGCCAGCAGTCTTTTCGTGGTCAACACTGAAGCTTTCTTT. Its translation is CASSLFVVNTEAFF.

This clonotype was observed many times. The J gene is TRBJ2-7, the V gene TRBV29-1; D gene unclear. The ends were cut back, 4 bases at V and 2 bases at J, with 6 bases in the middle. The CDR3 covers 11 residues. Germline V gene lookup returns CDR1 SQVTM and CDR2 ANQGSEA. The DNA for the CDR3 is TGCAGCGTTGTGTACACCTACGAGCAGTACTTC. Translated: CSVVYTYEQYF.

The chain links TRBV5-1 to TRBJ2-5; 8 bases agree with TRBD1. The junction had 3 bases not matched to a gene; V was cut back by 4 bases and J by 4 bases. The germline V gene encodes CDR1 SGHRS and CDR2 YFSETQ. This CDR3 spans 13 amino acids. The CDR3 region is CASSRTGSETQYF. The CDR3 region has the DNA TGCGCCAGCAGCCGGACAGGGTCAGAGACCCAGTACTTC.

This clonotype was counted between two and nine times. The V gene is TRBV4-1, the J gene TRBJ2-4, with D possibly matching TRBD2 (6 bases). V was shortened by 0 bases and J by 0 bases, with 9 bases between the two germline ends. Germline CDR1 and CDR2: MGHRA and YSYEKL. This CDR3 spans 16 amino acids. The CDR3 reads CASSQDGGLAKNIQYF. The CDR3 coding sequence is TGCGCCAGCAGCCAAGATGGGGGGTTAGCCAAAAACATTCAGTACTTC.

There are a few counts of this clonotype. The gene calls are TRBV4-2 and TRBJ2-7; weak D call: TRBD1 (5 bases). Per the germline V gene, CDR1 is LGHNA and CDR2 is YNFKEQ. This CDR3 comprises 16 residues. Trimming took 0 bases from V and 1 from J, leaving 13 bases between them. The CDR3 region has the DNA TGTGCCAGCAGCCAAGATGGGGCCGGGCCTTCCTACGAGCAGTACTTC. It codes for CASSQDGAGPSYEQYF.

This clonotype was counted a few times. This chain links TRBV12-3 or TRBV12-4 with TRBJ2-7, with unresolved D. Deletions cut 6 bases from V and 6 bases from J, with 12 bases between. This CDR3 contains 12 residues. The CDR3, as DNA: TGTGCCAGCAGCCTTGGATTCCGCGAGCAGTACTTC. Its translation: CASSLGFREQYF.

There are many counts of this clonotype. V and J are TRBV27 and TRBJ2-2, with D uncertain. The V end was cut by 3 bases, the J end by 4 bases, with 9 bases between. There are 14 residues in the CDR3. Per the germline V gene, CDR1 is MNHEY and CDR2 is SMNVEV (reference sequence). The CDR3 loop reads CASSFPGPTGELFF. The CDR3 nucleotides read TGTGCCAGCAGTTTCCCCGGGCCCACCGGGGAGCTGTTTTTT.

Comment on this clonotype: Possible read error: a much larger clone is one base away. V and J are TRBV9 and TRBJ2-3; D might be TRBD2 (6 bases). The CDR3 covers 15 residues. The germline gives CDR1 SGDLS, CDR2 YYNGEE. Written as DNA, the CDR3 is TGTGCCAGCAGCGTGGCGGGGACTGGAACAGATACGCAGTTTTTT. As protein: CASSVAGTGTDTQFF.

The chain recombines TRBV6-2 or TRBV6-3 with TRBJ2-1; D is tentatively TRBD1 or TRBD2 (5 bases each). The germline V and J ends were trimmed by 4 bases and 8 bases, with 12 bases remaining between them. The V gene's germline CDR1 is MNHEY and CDR2 SVGEGT. The CDR3 is made up of 13 amino acids. In DNA form, the CDR3 reads TGTGCCAGCAGTTCTCTTCGAGGGGATGAGCAGTTCTTC. Its translation is CASSSLRGDEQFF.

This clonotype has at least ten counts. This chain joins TRBV20-1 and TRBJ2-7; D unclear. Trimming stripped 3 bases from V and 1 base from J, with 13 bases between. This CDR3 contains 14 residues. Germline V CDR1 and CDR2: DFQATT, SNEGSKA (reference sequence). CDR3 region: CSARTPLMSYEQYF. The DNA of the CDR3 is TGCAGTGCTAGGACCCCGCTAATGTCCTACGAGCAGTACTTC.

This clonotype has just a few counts. V gene TRBV29-1 combines with J gene TRBJ1-1; D unresolved. V gave up 4 bases and J gave up 4 bases, with 7 bases separating them. Germline V gene sequence: CDR1 SQVTM, CDR2 ANQGSEA. This CDR3 comprises 11 residues. CDR3: CSVAYSTEAFF. The CDR3 DNA sequence: TGCAGCGTTGCTTATTCCACTGAAGCTTTCTTT.

Ten or more counts support this clonotype. The chain joins TRBV29-1 to TRBJ1-2; the D gene is possibly TRBD1 (5 bases). The CDR3 extends over 13 amino acids. The V end lost 5 bases, the J end lost 8 bases, and 18 bases lay between the germline ends. Germline V lookup: CDR1 SQVTM, CDR2 ANQGSEA. This chain's CDR3 is CSVSRGRLFGYTF. CDR3 bases: TGCAGCGTTTCAAGGGGAAGGCTTTTCGGCTACACCTTC.